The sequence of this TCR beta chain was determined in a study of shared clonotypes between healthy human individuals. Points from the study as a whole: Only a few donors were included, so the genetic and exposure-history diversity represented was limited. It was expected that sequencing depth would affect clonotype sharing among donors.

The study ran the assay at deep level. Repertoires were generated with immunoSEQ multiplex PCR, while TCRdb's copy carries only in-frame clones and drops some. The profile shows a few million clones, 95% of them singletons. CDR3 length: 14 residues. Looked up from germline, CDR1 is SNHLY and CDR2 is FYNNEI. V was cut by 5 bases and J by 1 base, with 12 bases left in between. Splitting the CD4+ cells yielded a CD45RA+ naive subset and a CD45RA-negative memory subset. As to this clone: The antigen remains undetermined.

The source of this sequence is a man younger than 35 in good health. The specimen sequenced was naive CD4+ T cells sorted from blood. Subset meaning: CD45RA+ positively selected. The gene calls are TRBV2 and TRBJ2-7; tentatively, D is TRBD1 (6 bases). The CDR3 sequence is CASSQDRTSYEQYF. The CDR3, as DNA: TGTGCCAGCAGTCAAGACAGGACTTCCTACGAGCAGTACTTC.